This T cell receptor beta chain was sequenced during a study of blood T cell repertoires in COVID-19. Repertoires were generated with immunoSEQ multiplex PCR, while TCRdb's copy carries only in-frame clones and drops some. This sample has a few hundred thousand clones; around 84% occur once, and the top ten carry 1.1%. Trimming took 7 bases from V and 9 from J; bases not matched to a gene: 7. CDR3 length equals 14 residues. Per germline, CDR1 MNHEY and CDR2 SVGAGI. The chain employs TRBV6-5 and TRBJ1-6; TRBD1 aligns across 9 bases. The source of this sequence is a human donor with acute or convalescent COVID-19. The donor label of this sample is uncertain. The sequencing sample was made of peripheral blood. The CDR3 nucleotides are TGTGCCAGCAAGGGACAGGGAGTGGGTTCACCCCTCCACTTT. Amino acid sequence: CASKGQGVGSPLHF.